Listed below are T cell receptor beta chains from one sample, sequenced in a study of cytomegalovirus exposure and HLA in healthy donors. Clones were sequenced by immunoSEQ multiplex PCR, and TCRdb holds only the in-frame ones, with some missing. Of some 180,000 clones listed, roughly 73% were seen once; the top ten hold approximately 1.8%. Input material: PBMCs. The receptors here all came from a woman in her 30s in good health and CMV-seronegative. CDR3s include the opening cysteine and the closing phenylalanine or tryptophan. A D gene is named only where the DNA matches it firmly. Where a row states a size, it is once, few, many or the class of an expanded clone; other rows omit it.

>once|TRBJ2-1|TRBV25-1|TRBD2
TGTGCCAGCAGTGAATCTTGGACTAGCAGGGAGCAGTTCTTC
CASSESWTSREQFF
>.|TRBJ2-7|TRBV27|.
TGTGCCAGTGCCACCTGGGAGTCTATCTACGAGCAGTACTTC
CASATWESIYEQYF
>.|TRBJ1-2|TRBV2|TRBD1
TGTGCCAGCAGTGAGCGGGGACAGTCAGGGTCGTATGGCTACACCTTC
CASSERGQSGSYGYTF
>.|TRBJ1-5|TRBV7-3|.
TGTGCCAGCAGCATATGGACAAAGGTTAAAGATGATAATAGCAATCAGCCCCAGCATTTT
CASSIWTKVKDDNSNQPQHF
>.|TRBJ2-7|TRBV4-3|TRBD2
TGCGCCACCCGGGGGGGTTTCGGCGAGCAGTACTTC
CATRGGFGEQYF
>.|TRBJ2-2|TRBV7-9|TRBD2
TGTGCCAGCAGCTTCAGTAGCGGGAGTACCGGGGAGCTGTTTTTT
CASSFSSGSTGELFF
>.|TRBJ2-4|TRBV6-1|.
TGTGCCAGCAGTGGGGCCTTTCTAGCCAAAAACATTCAGTACTTC
CASSGAFLAKNIQYF
>.|TRBJ2-5|TRBV5-1|.
TGCGCCAGCAGCCCCCCTGGAGGAAATCAAGAGACCCAGTACTTC
CASSPPGGNQETQYF
>once|TRBJ2-3|TRBV7-2|.
TGTGCCAGCAGCCTCCTGAGCGCAGATACGCAGTATTTT
CASSLLSADTQYF
>.|TRBJ2-7|TRBV27|TRBD1
TGTGCCAGCAGGCCACAGTCGACAGGGTTTTGGCACGAGCAGTACTTC
CASRPQSTGFWHEQYF
>.|TRBJ1-5|TRBV5-1|TRBD1
TGCGCCAGCAGCTGGACAGGGGGCAATCAGCCCCAGCATTTT
CASSWTGGNQPQHF
>.|TRBJ1-1|TRBV9|TRBD1
TGTGCCAGCAGCGTGACAGGGTTAAGGAACACTGAAGCTTTCTTT
CASSVTGLRNTEAFF
>.|TRBJ2-2|TRBV7-3|TRBD2
TGTGCCAGCAGCCGTAGCGGGAGTCTAACCGGGGAGCTGTTTTTT
CASSRSGSLTGELFF
>once|TRBJ2-7|TRBV2|TRBD2
TGTGCCAGCAGTGTTCTAGCGGGAGCGGCTGAGCAGTACTTC
CASSVLAGAAEQYF
>.|TRBJ1-2|TRBV6-6|TRBD1
TGTGCCAGCAGGGACAGGGCGCGCGACTATGGCTACACCTTC
CASRDRARDYGYTF
>once|TRBJ2-3|TRBV7-9|.
TGTGCCAGCAGCTTAAACGGAGATACGCAGTATTTT
CASSLNGDTQYF
>.|TRBJ2-5|TRBV19|TRBD2
TGTGCCAGTAGTATTGTCGGACTAGCGGAGACCCAGTACTTC
CASSIVGLAETQYF
>.|TRBJ2-6|TRBV9|TRBD1
TGTGCCAGCAGCGTAGCTGGAGGACAGGGGAGCTCTGGGGCCAACGTCCTGACTTTC
CASSVAGGQGSSGANVLTF
>.|TRBJ2-3|TRBV9|TRBD2
TGTGCCAGCAGCCTTCACTGGACTAGAGAGGATACGCAGTATTTT
CASSLHWTREDTQYF
>.|TRBJ2-3|TRBV5-1|TRBD1
TGCGCCAGCAGCTTGGAACAGGGGCGAGATACGCAGTATTTT
CASSLEQGRDTQYF
>.|TRBJ2-3|TRBV11-2|.
TGTGCCAGCAGCCCCAGACAGTCTAGCACAGATACGCAGTATTTT
CASSPRQSSTDTQYF
>.|TRBJ1-1|TRBV7-2|.
TGTGCCAGCAGCTTAGGTTATCTGAGCACTGAAGCTTTCTTT
CASSLGYLSTEAFF
>.|TRBJ2-2|TRBV4-3|.
TGCGCCAGCAGTTACAGAATGGACACCGGGGAGCTGTTTTTT
CASSYRMDTGELFF
>few|TRBJ2-1|TRBV2|TRBD2
TGTGCCAGCAAGGCGGGAGCGGGCAGTGAGCAGTTCTTC
CASKAGAGSEQFF
>.|TRBJ1-5|TRBV2|TRBD1
TGTGCCAGCAGCCCCCAGGGGGCTGGCAATCAGCCCCAGCATTTT
CASSPQGAGNQPQHF
>.|TRBJ2-3|TRBV29-1|.
TGCAGCGTTGATTACTCGGATACGCAGTATTTT
CSVDYSDTQYF
>.|TRBJ1-2|TRBV7-2|.
TGTGCCAGCAGCCTCTGGACAGATAAGCGGAACTATGGCTACACCTTC
CASSLWTDKRNYGYTF
>.|TRBJ2-7|TRBV11-3|.
TGTGCCAGCAGCTTAGACAGGGGCTACGAGCAGTACTTC
CASSLDRGYEQYF
>.|TRBJ1-1|TRBV6-7|.
TGTGCCAGCAGTTACTCGATGCCCGACACGAACACTGAAGCTTTCTTT
CASSYSMPDTNTEAFF
>few|TRBJ1-3|TRBV18|.
TGTGCCAGCTCCCCAGGGCCAGGGGCTCCGAGCTCTGGAAACACCATATATTTT
CASSPGPGAPSSGNTIYF
>.|TRBJ1-5|TRBV6-6|TRBD1
TGTGCCAGCAGTTACAGCCAGGGGGTGGTGCCCCAGCATTTT
CASSYSQGVVPQHF
>.|TRBJ1-4|TRBV25-1|.
TGTGCCAGCCAACCTCCTGAGGGAGGTACCCCGGTTTTT
CASQPPEGGTPVF
>few|TRBJ2-7|TRBV7-9|TRBD1
TGTGCCAGCAGCTGGAACAGGGGGACCTCCTACGAGCAGTACTTC
CASSWNRGTSYEQYF
>.|TRBJ1-1|TRBV29-1|TRBD1
TGCAGCGTTGAATCCCGGGACAGGGGGCTTGAAGCTTTCTTT
CSVESRDRGLEAFF
>.|TRBJ2-7|TRBV4-3|TRBD2
TGCGCCAGCAGCCAAGTGCTAGCGGGAGGTGGCGAGCAGTACTTC
CASSQVLAGGGEQYF
>.|TRBJ2-2|TRBV6-1|TRBD1
TGTGCCAGCAGTTCCGGGACAGGAAGCACCGGGGAGCTGTTTTTT
CASSSGTGSTGELFF
>.|TRBJ2-7|TRBV5-5|.
TGTGCCAGCAGTCAACCCCCTGGAGGACCGACGTTAAAGCAGTACTTC
CASSQPPGGPTLKQYF
>.|TRBJ1-1|TRBV27|.
TGTGCCAGCAGGCCCGGGACAAAGAACACTGAAGCTTTCTTT
CASRPGTKNTEAFF
>few|TRBJ2-4|TRBV9|TRBD2
TGTGCCAGCAGCGTTGGGCGGGGGGGCCCCCAAAACATTCAGTACTTC
CASSVGRGGPQNIQYF
>.|TRBJ1-4|TRBV7-9|.
TGTGCCAGCAGCTTTAGTACTCCAAGACTGTTTTTT
CASSFSTPRLFF
>.|TRBJ1-1|TRBV18|.
TGTGCCAGCTCACCAGTGAACATGAACACTGAAGCTTTCTTT
CASSPVNMNTEAFF
>.|TRBJ2-7|TRBV6-1|.
TGTGCCAGCAGTGAATGGGCAGGCTACGAGCAGTACTTC
CASSEWAGYEQYF
>few|TRBJ2-3|TRBV9|.
TGTGCCAGCAGCGTAGTTTCTAGCACAGATACGCAGTATTTT
CASSVVSSTDTQYF
>few|TRBJ1-4|TRBV30|TRBD1
TGTGCCTGGAGTTCCGGGACAGCTAATGAAAAACTGTTTTTT
CAWSSGTANEKLFF
>once|TRBJ2-6|TRBV19|TRBD1
TGTGCCAGTAGTATCCTTGGGACAGGGGTGGGTGGGGCCAACGTCCTGACTTTC
CASSILGTGVGGANVLTF
>few|TRBJ1-2|TRBV29-1|.
TGCAGCGCTGGAGCCAGGGATAGGGTAGAGGGCTACACCTTC
CSAGARDRVEGYTF
>few|TRBJ2-7|TRBV4-3|.
TGCGCCAGCAGCCATCTACTAGCTGATAGCTCCTACGAGCAGTACTTC
CASSHLLADSSYEQYF
>.|TRBJ1-3|TRBV6-6|.
TGTGCCAGCAGTTACTCACGAAACACCATATGTTTT
CASSYSRNTICF